Below, 18 T cell receptor beta chains from the same sample are listed, as sequenced in a study of lymphopenia after photon versus proton radiotherapy. Sequencing was performed with immunoSEQ multiplex PCR; in TCRdb, only in-frame clones are kept and a portion is missing. The table includes 65,000 to 70,000 clones, roughly 93% detected once. This specimen was peripheral blood, taken from a patient treated with photon-based radiotherapy. The receptors shown here come from a woman aged 70-85 years with pancreatic cancer.

This clone appeared once. The V and J genes are TRBV29-1 and TRBJ2-3; 7 nucleotides match TRBD1. Germline V gene lookup returns CDR1 SQVTM and CDR2 ANQGSEA. This CDR3 is built from 14 residues. The trim removed 7 bases at V and 6 bases at J, leaving 13 bases unmatched. The CDR3 reads CSALTGIGSDTQYF. For the CDR3, the DNA is TGCAGCGCCCTGACAGGGATTGGTTCCGATACGCAGTATTTT.

In its sample, this clone was seen once. The rearrangement uses TRBV6-5 and TRBJ1-1, with D possibly being TRBD1 (5 bases). CDR1 and CDR2 (germline): MNHEY, SVGAGI. Trimming shortened V by 7 bases and J by 9 bases, and 15 bases separated the two germline ends. The CDR3 is made up of 12 amino acids. The CDR3 sequence is CASIPGWGQAFF. The CDR3 DNA reads as TGTGCCAGCATCCCCGGCTGGGGACAAGCTTTCTTT.

The CDR3 DNA reads as TGTGCCAGCAGCTCCTTACCGGGAGTTTACATTGGGCAGTTCTTC. Protein: CASSSLPGVYIGQFF. The V and J genes are TRBV5-6 and TRBJ2-1; D possibly corresponds to TRBD2 (6 bases). The CDR3 has 15 residues. Germline V gene data show CDR1 as SGHDT and CDR2 as YYEEEE. Trimming pared 3 bases from V and 12 bases from J, leaving 22 bases between. The full variable domain, in which reference TRBV5-6 and TRBJ2-1 provide the parts outside the CDR3, is DAGVTQSPTHLIKTRGQQVTLRCSPKSGHDTVSWYQQALGQGPQFIFQYYEEEERQRGNFPDRFSGHQFPNYSSELNVNALLLGDSALYLCASSSLPGVYIGQFFGPGTRLTVL.

This clone was counted once. The V call is TRBV5-1, the J call TRBJ2-4, with no clear D. The CDR3 is 14 amino acids. Between the trimmed V and J ends, which lost 0 bases and 4 bases, there was a span of 8 bases. CDR1 SGHRS and CDR2 YFSETQ come from the germline V gene. The CDR3 reads CASSLATPKNIQYF. Here the CDR3 DNA reads TGCGCCAGCAGCTTGGCGACTCCTAAAAACATTCAGTACTTC.

Here the CDR3 DNA reads TGTGCCAGCAGCCGAAGAGTTGGTGCAGGGGAAGTGGATGGCTACACCTTC. Translated: CASSRRVGAGEVDGYTF. The rearrangement joins TRBV7-9 to TRBJ1-2, with TRBD1 as a possible D gene (6 bases). From germline, CDR1 is SEHNR and CDR2 FQNEAQ (reference sequence). There are 17 residues in the CDR3. V shed 5 bases and J shed 6 bases, with 25 bases lying between them. The full variable domain, rest sourced from reference TRBV7-9 and TRBJ1-2, is DTGVSQNPRHKITKRGQNVTFRCDPISEHNRLYWYRQTLGQGPEFLTYFQNEAQLEKSRLLSDRFSAERPKGSFSTLEIQRTEQGDSAMYLCASSRRVGAGEVDGYTFGSGTRLTVV.

The chain combines TRBV4-2 with TRBJ1-1; 11 bases map to TRBD1. The CDR3 contains 15 residues. CDR1 LGHNA and CDR2 YNFKEQ come from the germline V gene. J gave up 6 bases and V 3 bases, and 6 bases lay outside the gene matches. CDR3 region: CASSHRTGGGAEAFF. In DNA form, the CDR3 reads TGTGCCAGCAGCCACCGGACAGGGGGCGGGGCTGAAGCTTTCTTT.

The CDR3 region has the DNA TGTGCCACCAGCAGAGACGTGAGTGGACCGAACACCGGGGAGCTGTTTTTT. Amino acid sequence: CATSRDVSGPNTGELFF. The gene calls are TRBV15 and TRBJ2-2; no firm D call. The germline V and J ends were trimmed by 0 bases and 0 bases, with 11 bases remaining between them. Germline V gives CDR1 LNHNV, CDR2 YYDKDF (reference sequence). The CDR3 totals 17 residues.

The chain carries TRBV6-1 and TRBJ1-1; 9 nucleotides agree with TRBD1. Losses at the gene ends were 6 bases for V and 4 bases for J; bases not matched to a gene: 3. The CDR3 is made up of 13 amino acids. CDR1 is MNHNS, CDR2 SASEGT, per germline. The CDR3 coding sequence is TGTGCCAGCAGGGGACAGGGTGGCACTGAAGCTTTCTTT. This translates into CASRGQGGTEAFF.

Details on this clone: At the DNA level, this CDR3 is encoded by other sequences in the same sample as well. The rearrangement links TRBV19 to TRBJ2-2; the match to TRBD2 covers 8 bases. The germline V gene has CDR1 LNHDA and CDR2 SQIVND (reference sequence). V shed 3 bases and J 1 base; nucleotides not matched to a gene: 4. The CDR3 runs to 16 residues. CDR3 amino acids: CASSIFAGGNTGELFF. CDR3 DNA: TGTGCCAGTAGTATTTTCGCGGGAGGGAACACCGGGGAGCTGTTTTTT.

J is TRBJ1-1 and V is TRBV9; a weak D match, TRBD1 (6 bases). Germline CDR1 and CDR2: SGDLS and YYNGEE. V gave up 2 bases and J gave up 6 bases, with 23 bases separating them. This CDR3 region has 17 residues. The CDR3 reads CASSVAHPRQVFAEAFF. The CDR3 DNA reads as TGTGCCAGCAGCGTTGCTCACCCTCGACAGGTTTTTGCTGAAGCTTTCTTT.

Written as DNA, the CDR3 is TGTGCCAGCAGTTGGGGGGATTTAACCTACGAGCAGTACTTC. Protein: CASSWGDLTYEQYF. V is TRBV5-5 and J is TRBJ2-7, with TRBD2 as a possible D gene (6 bases). Trimming removed 5 bases at V and 2 bases at J, with 14 bases between. CDR3 length: 14 residues. The germline gives CDR1 SGHKS, CDR2 YYEKEE (reference sequence).

The CDR3 region has the DNA TGTGCCAGCAGCCGAGGGGGCGCAGGAGAGACCCAGTACTTC. Translation: CASSRGGAGETQYF. V gene TRBV11-1 combines with J gene TRBJ2-5; 7 positions match TRBD1. This CDR3 is 14 amino acids long. Germline values: CDR1 SGHAT, CDR2 FQDESV (reference sequence). V trimming: 5 bases; J trimming: 4 bases; junction bases outside the gene matches: 7.

This clone was seen a few times. This chain connects TRBV9 to TRBJ1-1, with 7 bases lining up with TRBD1. After removal of 2 bases from V and 8 bases from J, the junction contained 9 bases not matched to a gene. The CDR3 loop spans 14 amino acids. From germline, CDR1 is SGDLS and CDR2 YYNGEE. The CDR3 sequence: CASSVKDRDGEAFF. The CDR3 DNA reads TGTGCCAGCAGCGTCAAAGACAGGGACGGGGAAGCTTTCTTT.

This chain connects TRBV5-4 to TRBJ2-5; 7 bases are shared with TRBD2. CDR1 and CDR2 (germline): SGHNT, YYREEE (reference sequence). The J segment lost 3 bases and the V segment lost 4 bases, leaving 9 bases of the junction unmatched. This CDR3 is 15 amino acids long. The CDR3 here is CASSRPGGGEETQYF. Written as DNA, the CDR3 is TGTGCCAGCAGCCGGCCGGGAGGAGGAGAAGAGACCCAGTACTTC.

The chain is built from TRBV5-5 and TRBJ1-3, with 10 bases fitting TRBD1. V lost 0 bases and J lost 4; bases outside the gene matches: 4. Germline values: CDR1 SGHKS, CDR2 YYEKEE (reference sequence). The length of the CDR3 is 16 residues. The CDR3 nucleotides are TGTGCCAGCAGCTTGGCCCCGACAGGGGGCGGAAACACCATATATTTT. Amino acid sequence: CASSLAPTGGGNTIYF.

This chain uses TRBV30 with TRBJ2-5; TRBD1 matches at 9 bases. With V trimmed by 0 bases and J by 1 base, 3 bases remained unmatched. This CDR3 region has 15 residues. Germline assignment: CDR1 GTSNPN and CDR2 SVGIG (reference sequence). The CDR3 is CAWSVMTGGQETQYF. The CDR3 DNA follows: TGTGCCTGGAGTGTAATGACAGGGGGCCAAGAGACCCAGTACTTC.

This chain joins TRBV28 and TRBJ1-2, with D perhaps TRBD1 (5 bases). This CDR3 contains 14 residues. Germline V gene lookup returns CDR1 MDHEN and CDR2 SYDVKM. Trimming removed 2 bases at V and 4 bases at J, with 11 bases between. In DNA form, the CDR3 reads TGTGCCAGCAGTTTAGGGGGGGGAGCCTATGGCTACACCTTC. Encoded protein: CASSLGGGAYGYTF.

The chain couples TRBV4-2 to TRBJ1-1; D unclear. The CDR3 has 15 amino acids. V was clipped by 0 bases and J by 4 bases, with 12 bases between them. Germline CDR1 is LGHNA and CDR2 is YNFKEQ. CDR3 nucleotide sequence: TGTGCCAGCAGCCAAGAATCCCCCCGGGGCACTGAAGCTTTCTTT. It encodes CASSQESPRGTEAFF.